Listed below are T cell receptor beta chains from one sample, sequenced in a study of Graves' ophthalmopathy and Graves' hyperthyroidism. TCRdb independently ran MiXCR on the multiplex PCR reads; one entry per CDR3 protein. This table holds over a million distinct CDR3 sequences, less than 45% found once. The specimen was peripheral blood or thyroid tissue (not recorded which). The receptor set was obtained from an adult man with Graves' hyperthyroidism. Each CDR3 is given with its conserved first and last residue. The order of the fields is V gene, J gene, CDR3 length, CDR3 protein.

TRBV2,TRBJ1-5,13,CASRARGNQPQHF
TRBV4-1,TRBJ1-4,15,CASSRQLGTNEKLFF
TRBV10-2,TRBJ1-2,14,CASSEPGDVYGYTF
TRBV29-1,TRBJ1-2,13,CSVVGTENYGYTF
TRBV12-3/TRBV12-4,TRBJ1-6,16,CASSLDGGGIRSPLHF
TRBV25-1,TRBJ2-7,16,CASSDHRAQGLGEQHF
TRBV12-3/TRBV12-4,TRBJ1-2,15,CASSLTGGAYYGYTF
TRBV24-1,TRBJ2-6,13,CASSPNGANVLTF
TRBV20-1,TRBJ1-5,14,CSASGDSSNQPQHF
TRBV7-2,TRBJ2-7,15,CASSPRGQGAYEQYF
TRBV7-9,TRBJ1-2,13,CASSPGLGYGYAF
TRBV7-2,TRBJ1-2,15,CASSLSGEINYGYTF
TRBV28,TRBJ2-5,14,CASSLSVRGETQYF
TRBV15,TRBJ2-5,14,CATSRDLEGETQYF
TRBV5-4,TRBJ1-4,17,CASSQDFGVLVNEKLFF
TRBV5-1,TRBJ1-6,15,CASSFGTGVNSPLHF
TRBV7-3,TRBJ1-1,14,CASSLRFGDTEAFF
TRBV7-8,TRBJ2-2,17,CASSLGGGRAPAGELFF
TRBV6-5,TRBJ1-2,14,CASSTIQGTYGYTF
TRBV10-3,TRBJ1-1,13,CALRQELNTEAFF
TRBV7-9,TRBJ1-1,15,CASSLVTSGNTEAFF
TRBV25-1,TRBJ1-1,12,CTSRDEGSEAFF
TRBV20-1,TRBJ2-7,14,CSASGTSGFHEQYF
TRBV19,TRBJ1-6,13,CASSMASTSPLHF
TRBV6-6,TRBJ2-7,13,CASSYGSMYEQYF
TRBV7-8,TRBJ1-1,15,CASSLATGGRTEAFF
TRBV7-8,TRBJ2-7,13,CASSLTGKYEQYF
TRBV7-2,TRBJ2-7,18,CASSTGDRGRPLAYEQYF
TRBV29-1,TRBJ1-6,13,CSASTGLDSPLHF
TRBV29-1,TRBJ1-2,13,CSGAPGLDYGYTF
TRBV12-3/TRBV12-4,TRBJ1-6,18,CASRTGTGPKSNNSPLHF
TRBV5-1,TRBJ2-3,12,CASSIPTDTQYF
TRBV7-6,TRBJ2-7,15,CASSFLAGRSYEQYF
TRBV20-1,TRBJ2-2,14,CSAQGASGTGELFF
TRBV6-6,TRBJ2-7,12,CASKTGGYEQYF
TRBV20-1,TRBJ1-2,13,CSATGGLDYGYTF
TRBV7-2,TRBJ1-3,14,CASSSQLGPNTIYF
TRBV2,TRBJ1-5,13,CASMEQRLEPQHF
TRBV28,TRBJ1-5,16,CASSSYRDVGNQPQHF
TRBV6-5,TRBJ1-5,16,CASSYVLGSSNQPQHF
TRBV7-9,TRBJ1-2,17,CASSAAPSRQGGYGYTF
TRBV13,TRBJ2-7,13,CASRKQGAGEQYF
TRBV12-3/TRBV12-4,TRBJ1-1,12,CASIIGGKEAFF
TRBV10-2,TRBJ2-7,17,CASSASTLRGDLNEQYF
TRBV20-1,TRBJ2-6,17,CSARASGGAVGANVLTF
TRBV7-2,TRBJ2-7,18,CASSLGGTSGPDTYEQYF
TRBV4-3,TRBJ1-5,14,CASSQEGGNQPRHF
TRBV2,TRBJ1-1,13,CASTERAKTEAFF
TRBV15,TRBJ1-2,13,CATSKGDRYGYTF
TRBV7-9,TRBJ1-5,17,CASSLAGADYSNQPQHF
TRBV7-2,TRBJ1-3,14,CASSDGGSGNTIYF